This TCR beta chain was observed in a study of T cells in Graves' hyperthyroidism and ophthalmopathy. Study background: Peripheral blood sampling occurred at initial diagnosis, before any treatment.

Germline CDR1 and CDR2: SGHVS and FQNEAQ. The CDR3 covers 12 residues. V was pared by 5 bases and J by 11 bases, with 5 bases of the junction left unmatched. Researchers amplified the TCR beta CDR3 regions from RNA transcripts. The HTBI primer set drove a first-round RT-PCR of the TCR CDR3. TCRdb used MiXCR to reprocess the multiplex PCR reads, holding one entry per CDR3 protein. The repertoire includes 600,000 or so distinct CDR3 sequences, 15% to 20% of them detected once, and 3% to 4.5% sits in the top ten. This clonotype came up many times. Hyperthyroidism patients were newly diagnosed, had disease duration under 2 months, and were aged 18 to 65 years. Uncontrolled infection, other autoimmune disease, pregnancy or lactation excluded patients.

V and J are TRBV7-8 and TRBJ1-1; 10 bases match TRBD1. This sequence was found in a woman in her thirties with Graves' hyperthyroidism. The sequenced material came from blood. CDR3 sequence: CASSRDRGSAFF. CDR3 in DNA: TGTGCCAGCAGCCGGGACAGGGGATCGGCTTTCTTT.